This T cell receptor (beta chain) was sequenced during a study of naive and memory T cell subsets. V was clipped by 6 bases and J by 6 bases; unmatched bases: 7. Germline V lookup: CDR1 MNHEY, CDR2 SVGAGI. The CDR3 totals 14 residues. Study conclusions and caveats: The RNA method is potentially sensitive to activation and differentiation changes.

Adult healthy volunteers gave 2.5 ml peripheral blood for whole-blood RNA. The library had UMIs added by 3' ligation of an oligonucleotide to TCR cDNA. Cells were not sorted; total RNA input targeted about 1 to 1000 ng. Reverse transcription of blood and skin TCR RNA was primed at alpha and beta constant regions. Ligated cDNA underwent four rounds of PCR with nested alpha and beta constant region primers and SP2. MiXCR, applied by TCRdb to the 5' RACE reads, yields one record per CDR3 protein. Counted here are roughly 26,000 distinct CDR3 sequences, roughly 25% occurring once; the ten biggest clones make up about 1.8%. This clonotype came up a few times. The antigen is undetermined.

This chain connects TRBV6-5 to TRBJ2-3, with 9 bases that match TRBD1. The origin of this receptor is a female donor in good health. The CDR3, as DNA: TGTGCCAGCAGACGCCGGGACAGGGTTGATACGCAGTATTTT. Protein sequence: CASRRRDRVDTQYF.